The clone carrying this T cell receptor beta chain was counted between two and nine times. Its antigen is not known. 13 Jbeta primers and 60 Vbeta primers were used for the PCR. Method: immunoSEQ multiplex PCR; TCRdb's copy keeps in-frame clones and lacks some. The sample gives roughly 230,000 clones, 80% to 95% of which show up once; about 1.5% is in the top ten. Trimming took off 0 bases at V and 5 bases at J, with 12 bases between the two ends. CDR1 is SGDLS, CDR2 YYNGEE, per germline. CDR3 length: 14 amino acids. The data derive from a study of cytomegalovirus exposure and HLA in healthy donors. Study-wide results and caveats: Earlier analysis found most TCR beta V segments productive about 87% or about 30% of the time. For TCR beta chains, V- and J-gene trimming was later linked to a missense DCLRE1C variant. An analysis was carried out at a later point. It showed that HLA-associated TCR beta chains were more clonally expanded than equally common non-associated chains. Judged likely to be a sequencing artifact was a cluster of highly shared sequence variants.

This sequence originates from a girl aged 2-10 years in good health and CMV-seronegative. The chain carries TRBV9 and TRBJ2-7; a weak D match, TRBD2 (5 bases). Sequenced: PBMCs. The CDR3 here is CASSVAPGWNEQYF. DNA for the CDR3: TGTGCCAGCAGCGTAGCTCCGGGATGGAACGAGCAGTACTTC.